One TCR beta chain is described in this entry. Original methodology: Counts of nucleated cells, estimated from reference gene primer amplification, were obtained. Assay used: immunoSEQ multiplex PCR; TCRdb lists only in-frame clones, some missing. V and J calls and clone size follow that table, whereas D and trimming were derived from the DNA. This sample has about 82,000 clones; approximately 80% occur once, and the top ten carry over 15%. Germline trimming cut 4 bases from V and 3 bases from J; bases unmatched to any gene: 16. CDR1 is SGHNT and CDR2 is YYREEE in the germline V gene (reference sequence). This CDR3 spans 19 amino acids. These data belong to a study of blood T cell repertoires in COVID-19. The wider study: The study drew acute and convalescent COVID-19 samples from the United States, Italy and Spain. PBMCs, B-cell-depleted T cells, or T cells were the source of the cDNA or gDNA that made up the material.

Sequencing was carried out using peripheral blood. This TCR came from a man at least 80 years old with active or convalescent COVID-19. The J gene is TRBJ2-1, the V gene TRBV5-4; 10 positions match TRBD1. The DNA for the CDR3 is TGTGCCAGCAGCGCGAGGACAGGGGGATCCACCAGTCTCTACAATGAGCAGTTCTTC. As protein: CASSARTGGSTSLYNEQFF.